These T cell receptor beta chains were read from a single sample in a study of beta chain features in type 1 diabetes. Method: immunoSEQ multiplex PCR; TCRdb's copy keeps in-frame clones and lacks some. The sample has around 240,000 clones; 15% to 20% are singletons. Source material: naive CD4+ T cells from blood. All receptors derive from a man aged 25-45 years with type 1 diabetes. Each CDR3 is given with its conserved first and last residue. Each record gives: J gene, CDR3 length, V gene, CDR3 protein.

TRBJ1-1	14	TRBV7-8	CASSLAPENTEAFF
TRBJ2-2	17	TRBV29-1	CSVLRVLVSGKTGELFF
TRBJ2-4	16	TRBV4-2	CASSQSGTSRKNIQYF
TRBJ1-2	13	TRBV5-6	CASSLVTEHGYTF
TRBJ1-1	16	TRBV10-3	CAISESLGMGDTEAFF
TRBJ2-2	16	TRBV30	CAWTSGTPWDTGELFF
TRBJ2-6	14	TRBV10-3	CAISEWGGANVLTF
TRBJ2-1	15	TRBV11-2	CASSLGQGLDNEQFF
TRBJ2-1	13	TRBV9	CASNIGVNNEQFF
TRBJ2-5	14	TRBV29-1	CSVVSGQGEETQYF
TRBJ2-1	13	TRBV2	CATNGGRDYEQFF
TRBJ2-2	15	TRBV29-1	CSVEDPAENTGELFF
TRBJ2-6	13	TRBV10-3	CAIRWTGANVLTF
TRBJ2-3	14	TRBV6-5	CASNLLASTDTQYF
TRBJ1-3	18	TRBV7-9	CASSLKGQALRGGNTIYF
TRBJ2-1	18	TRBV7-3	CASSLRSRQLEGHNEQFF
TRBJ2-1	15	TRBV27	CASSLSGSRPDLEFF
TRBJ2-1	15	TRBV7-3	CASSSLSGERNEQFF
TRBJ1-1	13	TRBV25-1	CASARLTNTEAFF
TRBJ2-1	14	TRBV7-6	CASSLASSYNEQFF
TRBJ1-1	11	TRBV7-9	CASSLEREAFF
TRBJ2-3	14	TRBV6-5	CASSLGTSTDTQYF
TRBJ2-3	12	TRBV15	CATSRSTDTQYF
TRBJ2-7	16	TRBV30	CAWSPSAGGPIYEQYF